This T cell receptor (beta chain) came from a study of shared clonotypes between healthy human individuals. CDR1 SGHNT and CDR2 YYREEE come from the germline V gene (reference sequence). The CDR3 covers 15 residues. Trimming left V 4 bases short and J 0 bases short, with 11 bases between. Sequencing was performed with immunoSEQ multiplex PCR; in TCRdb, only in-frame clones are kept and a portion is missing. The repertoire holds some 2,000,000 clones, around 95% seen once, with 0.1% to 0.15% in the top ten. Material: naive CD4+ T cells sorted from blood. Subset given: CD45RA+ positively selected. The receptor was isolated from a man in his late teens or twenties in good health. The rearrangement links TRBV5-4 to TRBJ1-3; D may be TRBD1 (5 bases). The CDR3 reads CASSPGPNSGNTIYF. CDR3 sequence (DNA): TGTGCCAGCAGCCCGGGACCGAACTCTGGAAACACCATATATTTT.